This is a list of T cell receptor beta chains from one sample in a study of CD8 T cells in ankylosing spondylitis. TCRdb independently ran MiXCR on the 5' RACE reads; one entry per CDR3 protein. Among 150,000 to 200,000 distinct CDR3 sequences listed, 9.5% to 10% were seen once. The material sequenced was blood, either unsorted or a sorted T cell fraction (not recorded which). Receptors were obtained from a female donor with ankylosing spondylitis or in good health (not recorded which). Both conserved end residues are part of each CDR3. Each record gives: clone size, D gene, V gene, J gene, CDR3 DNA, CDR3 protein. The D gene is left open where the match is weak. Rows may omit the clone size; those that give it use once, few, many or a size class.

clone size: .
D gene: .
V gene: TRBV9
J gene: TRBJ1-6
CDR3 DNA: TGTGCCAGCAGCGTTGAGGAAGGGGCTCTGGCACCCCTCCACTTT
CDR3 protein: CASSVEEGALAPLHF

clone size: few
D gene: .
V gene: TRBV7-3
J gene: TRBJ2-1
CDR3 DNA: TGTGCCAGCAGCTCGTCGGGGCAGGCAGAGCAGTTCTTC
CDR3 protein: CASSSSGQAEQFF

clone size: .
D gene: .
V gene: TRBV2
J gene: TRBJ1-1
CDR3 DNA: TGTGCCAGCAGGCGGGGGCTCACTGAAGCTTTCTTT
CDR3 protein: CASRRGLTEAFF

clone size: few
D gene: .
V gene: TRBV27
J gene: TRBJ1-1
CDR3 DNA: TGTGCCAGCAGTTTAGTTCCTGGAGGGAACACTGAAGCTTTCTTT
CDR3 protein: CASSLVPGGNTEAFF

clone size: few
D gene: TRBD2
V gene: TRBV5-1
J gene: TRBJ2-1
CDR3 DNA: TGCGCCAGCAGCTTGACTAGCGGGAGTCGTGGGAGGCAGTTCTTC
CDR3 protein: CASSLTSGSRGRQFF

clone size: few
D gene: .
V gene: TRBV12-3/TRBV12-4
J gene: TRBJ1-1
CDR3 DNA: TGTGCCAGCAGTCTGAACAGGGTTGAAACTGAAGCTTTCTTT
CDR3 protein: CASSLNRVETEAFF

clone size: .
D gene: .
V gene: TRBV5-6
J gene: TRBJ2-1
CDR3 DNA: TGTGCCGGGAGTCTAGGGCGTAATGAGCAGTTCTTC
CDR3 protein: CAGSLGRNEQFF

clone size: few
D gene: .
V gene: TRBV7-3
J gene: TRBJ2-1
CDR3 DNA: TGTGCCAGCAGCCTCCTGGGGGACCCCGGAATGGAGCAGTTCTTC
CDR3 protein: CASSLLGDPGMEQFF

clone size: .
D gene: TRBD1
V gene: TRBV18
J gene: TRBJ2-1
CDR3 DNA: TGTGCCAGCTCAGGGATCATAACAGGGGGCGCGTCTCGCAATGAGCAGTTCTTC
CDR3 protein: CASSGIITGGASRNEQFF

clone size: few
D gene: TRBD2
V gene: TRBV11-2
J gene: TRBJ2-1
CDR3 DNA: TGTGCCAGCGCGGGAGGGGGAGACAATGAGCAGTTCTTC
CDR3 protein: CASAGGGDNEQFF

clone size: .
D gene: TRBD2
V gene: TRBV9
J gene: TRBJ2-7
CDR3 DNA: TGTGCCAGCGCCCGGGGGAGGGGAGGGGAGCAGTACTTC
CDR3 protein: CASARGRGGEQYF

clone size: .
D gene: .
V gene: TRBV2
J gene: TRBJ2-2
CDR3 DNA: TGTGCCAGCACCACCGGGACACCTACTACCGGGGAGCTGTTTTTT
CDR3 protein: CASTTGTPTTGELFF

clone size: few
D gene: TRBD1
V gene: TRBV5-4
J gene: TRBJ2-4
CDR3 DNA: TGTGCCAGCAGCTTAGGACAGGATAACATTCAGTACTTC
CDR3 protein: CASSLGQDNIQYF

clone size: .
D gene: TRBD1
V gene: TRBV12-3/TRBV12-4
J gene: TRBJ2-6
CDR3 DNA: TGTGCCAGCAGTTCAAGGACACAGGGGTGGTCTGGGGCCAACGTCCTGACTTTC
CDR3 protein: CASSSRTQGWSGANVLTF

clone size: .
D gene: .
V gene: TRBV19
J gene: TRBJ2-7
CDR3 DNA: TGTGCCAGTAGTACTTCCGGAACATACTCCTACGAGCAGTACTTC
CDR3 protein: CASSTSGTYSYEQYF

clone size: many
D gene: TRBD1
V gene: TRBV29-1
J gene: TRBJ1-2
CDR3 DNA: TGCAGCGTTGAAGAAGACAGGGGTAGATCCTATGGCTACACCTTC
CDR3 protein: CSVEEDRGRSYGYTF

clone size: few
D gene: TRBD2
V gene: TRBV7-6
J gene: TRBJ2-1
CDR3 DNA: TGTGCCAGCAGCAAAATTCGGGGCGGGAGCTCCTACAATGAGCAGTTCTTC
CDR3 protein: CASSKIRGGSSYNEQFF

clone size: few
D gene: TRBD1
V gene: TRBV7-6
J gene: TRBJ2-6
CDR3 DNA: TGTGCCAGCAGCGACAGGGAATCGGCTGGGGCCAACGTCCTGACTTTC
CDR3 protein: CASSDRESAGANVLTF

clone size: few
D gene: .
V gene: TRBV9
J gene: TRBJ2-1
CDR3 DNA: TGTGCCAGCAGCGTATATCAGTACGATGAGCAGTTCTTC
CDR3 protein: CASSVYQYDEQFF

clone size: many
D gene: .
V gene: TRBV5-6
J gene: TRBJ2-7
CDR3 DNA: TGTGCCAGCAGCCAAAGCTCCTACGAGCAGTACTTC
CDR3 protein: CASSQSSYEQYF

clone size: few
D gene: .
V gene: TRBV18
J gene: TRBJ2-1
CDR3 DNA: TGTGCCAGCTCACCATGGGACTCTAGCTCCTACAATGAGCAGTTCTTC
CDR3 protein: CASSPWDSSSYNEQFF

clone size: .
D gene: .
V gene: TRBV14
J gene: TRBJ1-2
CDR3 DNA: TGTGCCAGCAGCCAAGTCCAGAGCTATGGCTACACCTTC
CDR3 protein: CASSQVQSYGYTF

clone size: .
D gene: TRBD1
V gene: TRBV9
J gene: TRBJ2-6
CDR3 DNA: TGTGCCAGCAGCGCGCGGACAGGGGTCGGGGCCAACGTCCTGACTTTC
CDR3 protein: CASSARTGVGANVLTF

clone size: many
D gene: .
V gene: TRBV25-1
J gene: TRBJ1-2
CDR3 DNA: TGTGCCAGCAGTGATCCGACCACGGAGGGTGGCTACACCTTC
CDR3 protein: CASSDPTTEGGYTF

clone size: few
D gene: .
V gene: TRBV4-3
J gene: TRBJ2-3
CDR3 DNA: TGCGCCAGCAGCCCGGCGGGCGCTCCGGGCACAGATACGCAGTATTTT
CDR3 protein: CASSPAGAPGTDTQYF

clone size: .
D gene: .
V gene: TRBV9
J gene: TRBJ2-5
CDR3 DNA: TGTGCCAGCAGCGCCCCCAGGGAATGGGGGACCCAGTACTTC
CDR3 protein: CASSAPREWGTQYF

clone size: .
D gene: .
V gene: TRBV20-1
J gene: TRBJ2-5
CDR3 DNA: TGCAGTGCTAGTGTCGGGCCCCGCGGCTTC
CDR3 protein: CSASVGPRGF

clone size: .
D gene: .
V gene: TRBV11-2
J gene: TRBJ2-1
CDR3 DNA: TGTGCCAGCAGTCGGGCATCCGGTTACAATGAGCAGTTCTTC
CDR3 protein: CASSRASGYNEQFF

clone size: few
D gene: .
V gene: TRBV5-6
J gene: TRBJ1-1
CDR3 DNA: TGTGCCAGCAGCTGGGGACACGGGGCTACTGAAGCTTTCTTT
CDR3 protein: CASSWGHGATEAFF

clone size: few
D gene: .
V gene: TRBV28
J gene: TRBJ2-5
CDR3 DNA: TGTGCCAGCAGTCGTACAGGGAAGTTCCAAGAGACCCAGTACTTC
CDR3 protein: CASSRTGKFQETQYF

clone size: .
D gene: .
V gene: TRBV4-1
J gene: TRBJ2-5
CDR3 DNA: TGCGCCAGCAGCCAAGACGGTGCGCGGAGGGGAACTGAGACCCAGTACTTC
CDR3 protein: CASSQDGARRGTETQYF

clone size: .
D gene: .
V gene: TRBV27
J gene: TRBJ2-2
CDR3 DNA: .
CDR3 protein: CASSLEGPRGTGELFFF

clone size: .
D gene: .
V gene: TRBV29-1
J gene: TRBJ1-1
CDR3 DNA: TGCAGCGCCACCGATGGGACTGAAGCTTTCTTT
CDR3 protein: CSATDGTEAFF

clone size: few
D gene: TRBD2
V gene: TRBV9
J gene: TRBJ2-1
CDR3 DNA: TGTGCCAGCAGCGTAAATCCTAGCGGGATGCATGAGCAGTTCTTC
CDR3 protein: CASSVNPSGMHEQFF

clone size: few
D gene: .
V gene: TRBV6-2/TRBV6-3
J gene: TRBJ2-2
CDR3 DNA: TGTGCCAGCAGTTACTCAACTACCGGGGAGCTGTTTTTT
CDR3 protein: CASSYSTTGELFF

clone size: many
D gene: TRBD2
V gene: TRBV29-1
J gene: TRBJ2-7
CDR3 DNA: TGCAGCGTTGTGGGACACCGGTTAGCGGGAGCCCCCTACGAGCAGTACTTC
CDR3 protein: CSVVGHRLAGAPYEQYF